Listed below are T cell receptor beta chains from one sample, sequenced in a study of identical twins. TCRdb called the 5' RACE reads again in MiXCR, with one record for every CDR3 protein. The sample lists 200,000 to 250,000 distinct CDR3 sequences, approximately 7% occurring once. Separately, the same data were catalogued under a study of yellow fever vaccine responses in identical twins.

Sequenced: memory (CD45RO+) T cells sorted from blood. Receptors originate from a woman under 30 in good health. Both conserved end residues are part of each CDR3. A D gene is named only where the DNA matches it firmly. The size field is filled for only some rows; it gives once, few, many or a size class.

size	J	D	V	CDR3	DNA
few	TRBJ1-1	TRBD1	TRBV2	CASSEYPLGTGTTEAFF	TGTGCCAGCAGTGAGTACCCCCTGGGGACAGGGACCACTGAAGCTTTCTTT
.	TRBJ2-2	.	TRBV18	CASSPDGKNTGELFF	TGTGCCAGCTCACCGGACGGAAAGAACACCGGGGAGCTGTTTTTT
few	TRBJ2-3	.	TRBV28	CATARVSLQDTQYF	TGTGCCACCGCCCGAGTATCCCTGCAAGATACGCAGTATTTT
few	TRBJ1-1	.	TRBV27	CASSPGTYTEAFF	TGTGCCAGCAGTCCCGGGACCTACACTGAAGCTTTCTTT
few	TRBJ1-2	.	TRBV3-1	CASSQDSTLANGYTF	TGTGCCAGCAGCCAAGATTCGACCCTCGCCAATGGCTACACCTTC
many	TRBJ1-2	.	TRBV5-1	CASSSSTSGGYTF	TGCGCCAGCAGCTCCTCGACTAGTGGGGGCTACACCTTC
.	TRBJ2-7	TRBD2	TRBV2	CASTSTSGTSYEQYF	TGTGCCAGCACCTCGACTAGCGGGACATCCTACGAGCAGTACTTC
many	TRBJ1-4	.	TRBV6-1	CASSENYLGGEKLFF	TGTGCCAGCAGTGAAAACTACCTTGGGGGGGAAAAACTGTTTTTT
.	TRBJ2-7	TRBD2	TRBV2	CASCLKGPGLALPYEQYF	TGTGCCAGCTGTTTGAAGGGTCCGGGACTAGCCCTCCCCTACGAGCAGTACTTC
.	TRBJ2-5	.	TRBV5-1	CASSLRGEETQYF	TGCGCCAGCAGCTTAAGGGGGGAAGAGACCCAGTACTTC
many	TRBJ2-3	TRBD2	TRBV5-1	CASRGGFADTQYF	TGCGCCAGCAGGGGGGGGTTCGCAGATACGCAGTATTTT
few	TRBJ2-3	.	TRBV7-2	CASSLFGNTDTQYF	TGTGCCAGCAGCTTATTCGGCAACACAGATACGCAGTATTTT
many	TRBJ1-1	.	TRBV24-1	CATSDRTYTEAFF	TGTGCCACCAGTGATCGGACATACACTGAAGCTTTCTTT
.	TRBJ2-1	.	TRBV3-1	CASSQARLANEQFF	TGTGCCAGCAGCCAAGCTCGCCTAGCCAATGAGCAGTTCTTC
few	TRBJ2-5	.	TRBV18	CASSPLDSTIGTQYF	TGTGCCAGCTCACCACTCGACAGTACGATCGGGACCCAGTACTTC
few	TRBJ2-7	.	TRBV9	CASSTSSLDEQYF	TGTGCCAGCAGTACGTCTAGCTTGGACGAGCAGTACTTC
many	TRBJ2-3	.	TRBV20-1	CSAPPGGSFTSTDTQYF	TGCAGTGCTCCCCCGGGCGGCAGCTTCACCAGCACAGATACGCAGTATTTT
few	TRBJ2-3	.	TRBV5-1	CASSATGGPTDTQYF	TGCGCCAGCAGCGCGACTGGGGGCCCCACAGATACGCAGTATTTT
many	TRBJ2-3	TRBD2	TRBV5-1	CASSLVFLAGGTDTQYF	TGCGCCAGCAGCTTGGTATTCCTAGCGGGAGGCACAGATACGCAGTATTTT
many	TRBJ1-5	.	TRBV20-1	CSARLQPQHF	TGCAGTGCTCGCTTGCAGCCCCAGCATTTT
.	TRBJ2-7	.	TRBV28	CASTRRTYEQYF	TGTGCCAGCACGAGGAGAACCTACGAGCAGTACTTC
many	TRBJ2-7	.	TRBV5-1	CASSWTQGSDEQYF	TGCGCCAGCAGCTGGACCCAGGGCTCAGACGAGCAGTACTTC
few	TRBJ2-7	TRBD2	TRBV3-1	CASSRRLAGTYSSYEQYF	TGTGCCAGCAGTCGCCGACTAGCGGGGACGTATAGCTCCTACGAGCAGTACTTC
many	TRBJ1-5	.	TRBV25-1	CASSLGGHNQPQHF	TGTGCCAGCAGCTTAGGGGGGCACAATCAGCCCCAGCATTTT
.	TRBJ1-1	TRBD1	TRBV20-1	CSARDGSGGTEAFF	TGCAGTGCTAGAGATGGCTCAGGGGGCACTGAAGCTTTCTTT
many	TRBJ2-7	.	TRBV7-9	CASSLVGSSYEQYF	TGTGCCAGCAGCTTAGTCGGGAGCTCCTACGAGCAGTACTTC
few	TRBJ1-1	.	TRBV6-5	CASMRANTEAFF	TGTGCCAGCATGAGGGCGAACACTGAAGCTTTCTTT
few	TRBJ1-2	.	TRBV7-9	CASSFELPNYGYTF	TGTGCCAGCAGCTTCGAACTCCCGAACTATGGCTACACCTTC
few	TRBJ2-3	.	TRBV6-5	CASSYAQSTDTQYF	TGTGCCAGCAGTTACGCACAGAGCACAGATACGCAGTATTTT
many	TRBJ2-5	.	TRBV12-3/TRBV12-4	CASSFRQETQYF	TGTGCCAGCAGTTTTCGGCAAGAGACCCAGTACTTC
many	TRBJ2-1	.	TRBV7-2	CASSYQGQYNEQFF	TGTGCCAGCAGCTACCAGGGCCAATACAATGAGCAGTTCTTC
.	TRBJ2-1	.	TRBV7-8	CASSASAASKAQFF	TGTGCCAGCAGCGCTTCTGCCGCTTCCAAGGCGCAGTTCTTC
few	TRBJ2-5	.	TRBV2	CASSEPNQETQYF	TGTGCCAGCAGTGAACCAAACCAAGAGACCCAGTACTTC
many	TRBJ2-6	.	TRBV11-1	CASSLGVGGYSGANVLTF	TGTGCCAGCAGCTTAGGGGTTGGGGGGTACTCTGGGGCCAACGTCCTGACTTTC
many	TRBJ2-2	TRBD1	TRBV7-2	CASSVRTGDTGELFF	TGTGCCAGCAGCGTCAGGACAGGAGACACCGGGGAGCTGTTTTTT
many	TRBJ2-1	TRBD2	TRBV29-1	CSALPAGGAYNEQFF	TGCAGCGCGCTCCCAGCGGGAGGCGCCTACAATGAGCAGTTCTTC
few	TRBJ1-4	TRBD1	TRBV28	CASRTPGAGGEKLFF	TGTGCCAGCAGAACGCCCGGGGCAGGGGGAGAAAAACTGTTTTTT
many	TRBJ2-1	.	TRBV6-5	CASSSEASSINEQFF	TGTGCCAGCAGTTCGGAGGCTAGCTCGATAAATGAGCAGTTCTTC
few	TRBJ2-5	.	TRBV5-6	CASSLVGSLGETQYF	TGTGCCAGCAGCTTGGTTGGGTCCCTGGGAGAGACCCAGTACTTC
.	TRBJ2-3	TRBD2	TRBV20-1	CSARGLAGGMDTQYF	TGCAGTGCTCGGGGACTAGCGGGGGGGATGGATACGCAGTATTTT
.	TRBJ2-1	TRBD2	TRBV28	CASSLSLAGGTSSYNEQFF	TGTGCCAGCAGTTTATCACTAGCGGGAGGGACAAGCTCCTACAATGAGCAGTTCTTC
.	TRBJ2-3	.	TRBV12-2	CASRLACPGAVGDTQYF	TGTGCAAGTCGCTTAGCGTGCCCGGGAGCGGTAGGAGATACGCAGTATTTT
many	TRBJ2-4	TRBD1	TRBV11-2	CASRNPGGKNIQYF	TGTGCCAGCAGGAACCCAGGGGGTAAAAACATTCAGTACTTC
few	TRBJ2-1	.	TRBV27	CATPPRDEQFF	TGTGCCACCCCCCCAAGGGATGAGCAGTTCTTC
many	TRBJ2-3	.	TRBV7-9	CASSRQTSTDTQYF	TGTGCCAGCAGCCGACAGACTAGCACAGATACGCAGTATTTT
few	TRBJ2-5	.	TRBV20-1	CSARDPLARQGETQYF	TGCAGTGCTAGAGATCCCCTAGCTCGGCAAGGAGAGACCCAGTACTTC
.	TRBJ2-5	.	TRBV28	CASRGGNQETQYF	TGTGCCAGCAGGGGGGGAAATCAAGAGACCCAGTACTTC
many	TRBJ1-5	.	TRBV15	CATSPGNQPQHF	TGTGCCACCAGCCCCGGCAATCAGCCCCAGCATTTT
.	TRBJ2-1	TRBD2	TRBV15	CATSRAAGGPNEQFF	TGTGCCACCAGCAGAGCGGCGGGGGGGCCCAATGAGCAGTTCTTC